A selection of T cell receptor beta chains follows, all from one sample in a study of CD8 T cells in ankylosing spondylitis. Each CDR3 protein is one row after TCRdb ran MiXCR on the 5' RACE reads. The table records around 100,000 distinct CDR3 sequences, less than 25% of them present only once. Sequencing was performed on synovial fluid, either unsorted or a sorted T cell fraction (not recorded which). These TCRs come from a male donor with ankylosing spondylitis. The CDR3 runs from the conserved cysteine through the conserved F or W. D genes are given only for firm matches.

CDR3: CASTTGGYNEQFF; V: TRBV12-3/TRBV12-4; J: TRBJ2-1; D: TRBD1
CDR3: CASSLDRSGSPLHF; V: TRBV13; J: TRBJ1-6; D: TRBD1
CDR3: CASSFSGTQNTKAFF; V: TRBV11-3; J: TRBJ1-1; D: .
CDR3: CATGTDNEQFF; V: TRBV24-1; J: TRBJ2-1; D: TRBD1
CDR3: CASTETRPHYGYTF; V: TRBV2; J: TRBJ1-2; D: .
CDR3: CASSLEVGGTTNEKLFF; V: TRBV7-9; J: TRBJ1-4; D: .
CDR3: CASSQGVAGHNEQFF; V: TRBV3-1; J: TRBJ2-1; D: TRBD2
CDR3: CSASWGTDTQYF; V: TRBV20-1; J: TRBJ2-3; D: .
CDR3: CASSFQGEQFF; V: TRBV5-1; J: TRBJ2-1; D: .
CDR3: CASSARVSEKLFF; V: TRBV7-2; J: TRBJ1-4; D: .
CDR3: CASSLRDPSPLHF; V: TRBV7-2; J: TRBJ1-6; D: .
CDR3: CASSLGSGASYNEQFF; V: TRBV7-2; J: TRBJ2-1; D: .
CDR3: CASTEQGRGETQYF; V: TRBV2; J: TRBJ2-5; D: .
CDR3: CASSTRDRAYGEQFF; V: TRBV5-4; J: TRBJ2-1; D: TRBD1
CDR3: CASSLKGAVTEAFF; V: TRBV7-2; J: TRBJ1-1; D: .
CDR3: CSATGQEVNQPQHF; V: TRBV20-1; J: TRBJ1-5; D: TRBD1
CDR3: CASSQETTAPPEKLFF; V: TRBV4-2; J: TRBJ1-4; D: .
CDR3: CASKWTSGNNEQFF; V: TRBV12-3/TRBV12-4; J: TRBJ2-1; D: TRBD2
CDR3: CASKLAGPSNEQFF; V: TRBV5-1; J: TRBJ2-1; D: TRBD2
CDR3: CSASSHGSSDTQYF; V: TRBV20-1; J: TRBJ2-3; D: .
CDR3: CSAREVSGANVLTF; V: TRBV20-1; J: TRBJ2-6; D: .
CDR3: CSARPGGLAGSIQYF; V: TRBV20-1; J: TRBJ2-4; D: TRBD2
CDR3: CSARAPSGNNEQFF; V: TRBV20-1; J: TRBJ2-1; D: .
CDR3: CASSFNLNTEAFF; V: TRBV27; J: TRBJ1-1; D: .
CDR3: CASSQSGGWNTEAFF; V: TRBV6-1; J: TRBJ1-1; D: .
CDR3: CASRHFDSSQETQYF; V: TRBV7-9; J: TRBJ2-5; D: .
CDR3: CASSKSGSPQADTQYF; V: TRBV4-1; J: TRBJ2-3; D: TRBD2
CDR3: CASSSRKTGENTEAFF; V: TRBV5-1; J: TRBJ1-1; D: TRBD1